The 9 T cell receptor beta chains below come from one sample, sequenced in a study of blood T cells in healthy people across ages. Primed by a sample-barcoded 5' primer and a J-beta primer mix, a second PCR proceeded for 7 to 11 cycles. Via MiXCR, TCRdb re-called the 5' RACE reads, giving one row per CDR3 protein. This table holds 950,000 to 1,200,000 distinct CDR3 sequences, more than 30% found once. The specimen sequenced was blood. The receptor source for this set is a man aged 18 to 29 in good health.

The chain uses TRBV3-1 and TRBJ2-1, with 7 nucleotides matching TRBD2. Losses at the gene ends were 0 bases for V and 2 bases for J; bases not matched to a gene: 4. The CDR3 extends over 16 amino acids. CDR1 is LGHDT and CDR2 is YNNKEL in the germline V gene (reference sequence). CDR3 sequence (DNA): TGTGCCAGCAGCCAAGATCGCCTAGCGGCCTACAATGAGCAGTTCTTC. Translation: CASSQDRLAAYNEQFF.

This chain uses TRBV7-2 with TRBJ2-2, with 8 bases matching TRBD1. CDR3 length: 14 amino acids. Germline V gene data show CDR1 as SGHTA and CDR2 as FQGNSA. The V and J ends lost 4 bases and 4 bases, in that order; junction bases with no gene match: 2. The CDR3 region is CASSWGQVTGELFF. Here the CDR3 DNA reads TGTGCCAGCAGCTGGGGACAGGTCACCGGGGAGCTGTTTTTT.

There are a few counts of this clonotype. The chain links TRBV5-1 to TRBJ2-4; D is unclear. This CDR3 comprises 14 residues. CDR1 and CDR2 from the germline V gene are SGHRS and YFSETQ. V was cut by 0 bases and J by 2 bases, with 6 bases left in between. The CDR3 nucleotides read TGCGCCAGCAGCTTGGGCCCGTCCAAAAACATTCAGTACTTC. Translated, it gives CASSLGPSKNIQYF.

This clonotype was counted many times. V gene TRBV4-3 combines with J gene TRBJ2-3; no clear D. Trimming cost V 0 bases and J 1 base, with 8 bases left between them. CDR3 length: 15 residues. Germline CDR1 reads LGHNA; CDR2 reads YSLEER. CDR3 DNA sequence: TGCGCCAGCAGCCAAGATGTGAGCCGCACAGATACGCAGTATTTT. It codes for CASSQDVSRTDTQYF.

This clonotype showed up just a few times. At one boundary the junction diverges from the germline segment, which might be a read error. The chain uses TRBV28 and TRBJ1-2; unclear D gene. CDR1 is MDHEN, CDR2 SYDVKM, per germline. This CDR3 has 9 residues. The CDR3 sequence: CIPNYGYTF. CDR3 in DNA: TGCATTCCTAACTATGGCTACACCTTC.

The chain uses TRBV20-1 and TRBJ2-1; TRBD2 agrees at 8 bases. With V trimmed by 6 bases and J by 6 bases, 13 bases remained unmatched. The CDR3 is made up of 15 amino acids. CDR1 and CDR2 from the germline V gene are DFQATT and SNEGSKA (reference sequence). For the CDR3, the DNA is TGCAGTGCCCCCAAGGCGGGGGGCCAGTTCAATGAGCAGTTCTTC. Translated: CSAPKAGGQFNEQFF.

This clonotype appeared a few times. The chain uses TRBV20-1 and TRBJ1-1; D unclear. Germline-derived CDR1 and CDR2 are DFQATT and SNEGSKA (reference sequence). Between the trimmed V and J ends, which lost 6 bases and 0 bases, there was a span of 14 bases. CDR3 size: 14 residues. CDR3 residues: CSARLPKLNTEAFF. Here the CDR3 DNA reads TGCAGTGCGAGACTCCCGAAGTTGAACACTGAAGCTTTCTTT.

The chain combines TRBV11-2 with TRBJ2-1; TRBD2 aligns across 9 bases. The V and J ends lost 3 bases and 6 bases, in that order; junction bases with no gene match: 6. The CDR3 loop spans 15 amino acids. CDR1 is SGHAT, CDR2 FQNNGV, per germline. DNA for the CDR3: TGTGCCAGCAGCTTCCTAGCGGGGAGTACCAATGAGCAGTTCTTC. It is translated as CASSFLAGSTNEQFF.

Details on this clonotype: One end of the junction varies from germline; a read error may be responsible. This chain uses TRBV5-5 with TRBJ2-3; D is tentatively TRBD1 or TRBD2 (5 bases each). The CDR3 covers 16 residues. Looked up from germline, CDR1 is SGHKS and CDR2 is YYEKEE (reference sequence). The chain's CDR3 is CASSPPGGYSTDMQYF. The CDR3 bases are TGTGCCAGCAGCCCCCCTGGGGGTTATTCGACAGATATGCAGTATTTT.